This T cell receptor (beta chain) was recovered during a study of blood T cell repertoires in COVID-19. About the research overall: T cells, B-cell-depleted T cells, or PBMCs provided the cDNA or gDNA that served as material.

Donors in Cohort 3 who had recovered were those with two negative PCRs, healthcare professional clearance, or resolution of their symptoms. Trimming cost V 5 bases and J 7 bases, with 6 bases left between them. Germline assignment: CDR1 MNHEY and CDR2 SMNVEV (reference sequence). The CDR3 is made up of 11 amino acids. Libraries were prepared by immunoSEQ multiplex PCR; TCRdb keeps only in-frame clonotypes and omits some of them. This sample has 150,000 to 200,000 clones, with less than 90% found just once. V is TRBV27 and J is TRBJ2-1, with D unclear. The sample was PBMCs or T cells enriched from blood (not recorded which). The sequence derives from a woman in her fifties or sixties who had recovered from COVID-19. The chain's CDR3 is CASSRRNEQFF. CDR3 sequence (DNA): TGTGCCAGCAGTCGTAGAAATGAGCAGTTCTTC.